Each of the 12 T cell receptor beta chains below was sequenced from the same sample in a study of T cells in Graves' hyperthyroidism and ophthalmopathy. Amplification of TCR beta CDR3 regions used RNA as the template. The study used the HTBI primer set for a first-round RT-PCR of the TCR CDR3. Each CDR3 protein gets one entry after TCRdb re-called the multiplex PCR reads with MiXCR. The data contain a few hundred thousand distinct CDR3 sequences, just over 45% of them singletons. Sequencing input: peripheral blood or thyroid tissue (not recorded which). The receptors come from an adult woman with Graves' disease, either hyperthyroidism or ophthalmopathy (not recorded which).

The V call is TRBV15, the J call TRBJ1-4; 7 nucleotides line up with TRBD1. The J segment lost 8 bases and the V segment lost 3 bases, leaving 6 bases of the junction unmatched. The length of the CDR3 is 14 residues. Germline V gives CDR1 LNHNV, CDR2 YYDKDF (reference sequence). DNA for the CDR3: TGTGCCACCAGCAGTGACAGGGAGGTAGAAAAACTGTTTTTT. Translated: CATSSDREVEKLFF.

The rearrangement links TRBV7-9 to TRBJ1-2, with D perhaps TRBD1 (5 bases). Germline CDR1 is SEHNR and CDR2 is FQNEAQ (reference sequence). The CDR3 sequence is 14 residues long. V lost 8 bases, J lost 4 bases, and 17 bases lay in between. The CDR3 DNA is TGTGCCAGCGGCAGCACCGGGGGAGCCTATGGCTACACCTTC. Translating gives CASGSTGGAYGYTF.

This clonotype was seen at least ten times. The chain has TRBV7-9 and TRBJ1-1, with 7 bases identical to TRBD1. Per the germline V gene, CDR1 is SEHNR and CDR2 is FQNEAQ (reference sequence). The J segment lost 4 bases and the V segment lost 4 bases, leaving 3 bases of the junction unmatched. The CDR3 is 13 residues long. The DNA of the CDR3 is TGTGCCAGCAGCTCGGGACAGATCACTGAAGCTTTCTTT. Protein sequence: CASSSGQITEAFF.

In its sample, this clonotype was seen many times. The chain combines TRBV9 with TRBJ2-2, with a possible D match to TRBD1 (6 bases). Per the germline V gene, CDR1 is SGDLS and CDR2 is YYNGEE. Deletions cut 3 bases from V and 3 bases from J, with 27 bases between. The CDR3 extends over 20 amino acids. The CDR3 spells CASSADLGTYLDPYTGELFF. DNA of the CDR3: TGTGCCAGCAGCGCGGACCTAGGGACATATCTTGACCCATACACCGGGGAGCTGTTTTTT.

This clonotype was picked up many times. One junction end disagrees with the germline gene, perhaps due to a read error. The V call is TRBV5-1, the J call TRBJ1-1; no reliable D call. The CDR3 consists of 12 residues. The germline gives CDR1 SGHRS, CDR2 YFSETQ. The CDR3 region is CASSLANTEAFF. In DNA form, the CDR3 reads TGTGCCAGCAGCTTGGCAAACACTGAAGCTTTCTTT.

This clonotype was detected many times. The rearrangement links TRBV5-1 to TRBJ2-7, with D perhaps given as TRBD1 or TRBD2 (5 bases each). The germline V gene has CDR1 SGHRS and CDR2 YFSETQ. V dropped 0 bases and J dropped 5 bases, with 18 bases sitting between them. The CDR3 contains 16 residues. The CDR3 is CASSLGEKGRSDEQYF. CDR3 nucleotide sequence: TGCGCCAGCAGCTTGGGGGAAAAGGGACGGAGCGACGAGCAGTACTTC.

This rearrangement joins TRBV12-3 or TRBV12-4 to TRBJ1-5; D gene uncertain. This CDR3 contains 15 residues. Deletions cut 7 bases from V and 0 bases from J, with 13 bases between. In nucleotides, the CDR3 is TGTGCCAGCACCCCCGCTCAGTATAGCAATCAGCCCCAGCATTTT. This encodes CASTPAQYSNQPQHF.

This clonotype came up many times. J is TRBJ2-7 and V is TRBV7-9; tentative D call: TRBD1 (6 bases). The germline gives CDR1 SEHNR, CDR2 FQNEAQ (reference sequence). Trimming removed 7 bases from V and 2 bases from J, with 18 bases in between. This CDR3 has 15 amino acids. The DNA of the CDR3 is TGTGCCAGCACTAACCCTCGACAGGCCCCCTACGAGCAGTACTTC. This encodes CASTNPRQAPYEQYF. The entire variable domain, with the rest obtained from reference TRBV7-9 and TRBJ2-7, is as follows: DTGVSQNPRHKITKRGQNVTFRCDPISEHNRLYWYRQTLGQGPEFLTYFQNEAQLEKSRLLSDRFSAERPKGSFSTLEIQRTEQGDSAMYLCASTNPRQAPYEQYFGPGTRLTVT.

J is TRBJ1-2 and V is TRBV6-4, with no clear D. The V end was cut by 0 bases, the J end by 9 bases, with 17 bases between. Germline loops: CDR1 MRHNA, CDR2 SNTAGT. The CDR3 is made up of 15 amino acids. The CDR3 spells CASSDSTGRGRSYTF. CDR3 bases: TGTGCCAGCAGTGACTCGACGGGGAGAGGGCGAAGCTACACCTTC.

As for this clonotype: One end of the junction is discordant with germline, which a read error may explain. The chain couples TRBV6-5 to TRBJ1-1; D uncertain. Per germline, CDR1 MNHEY and CDR2 SVGAGI. The CDR3 length is 16 residues. CDR3 coding DNA: TGTGCCAGCAGCCCCCAGTCCGGGCTGACGAACACCGAAGCTTTCTTT. It codes for CASSPQSGLTNTEAFF.

This clonotype was seen repeatedly, ten times or more. The V gene is TRBV7-2, the J gene TRBJ1-5, with TRBD1 as a possible D gene (5 bases). The CDR3 sequence is 16 residues long. V lost 1 base to trimming and J lost 2 bases, with 12 bases between them. Germline values: CDR1 SGHTA, CDR2 FQGNSA. The CDR3 nucleotides read TGTGCCAGCAGCTTAGTCGCAGGGTCGGGCAATCAGCCCCAGCATTTT. This translates into CASSLVAGSGNQPQHF.

This clonotype was counted ten times or more. The chain couples TRBV5-1 to TRBJ2-7; the match to TRBD2 covers 10 bases. CDR1 and CDR2 (germline): SGHRS, YFSETQ. The CDR3 is made up of 15 amino acids. V dropped 3 bases and J dropped 1; count of bases not matched to a gene: 4. The CDR3 reads CASSSTSGNSYEQYF. The CDR3 DNA follows: TGCGCCAGCAGCTCCACTAGCGGGAATTCCTACGAGCAGTACTTC.